This T cell receptor (beta chain) was sequenced during a study of beta chain features in type 1 diabetes. General study results and limits: Type 1 diabetes patients had TCRB CDR3s that were shorter (moderately but significantly so) in all four CD4+ subsets. Sequencing the cDNA could make cells with high TCR expression show up more than they should. VDJ junctions from type 1 diabetes patients carried fewer insertions and larger deletions.

CDR1 and CDR2 from the germline V gene are SGHRS and YFSETQ. V lost 3 bases and J 4 bases, leaving 10 bases between the germline ends. The CDR3 spans 13 residues. The collection from each donor was one heparinised blood draw averaging approximately 110 mL. All of the isolated RNA was reverse transcribed, so expressed TCRB transcripts were sequenced. Here immunoSEQ multiplex PCR was the method, and the copy in TCRdb shows in-frame clones only, minus some. The table shows 200,000 to 300,000 clones, with around 14% occurring only once. About this clone: Its matching antigen is unknown.

What was sequenced was naive CD4+ T cells from blood. V usage is TRBV5-1 and J usage is TRBJ1-2, with D uncertain. The sequence came from a woman in her 40s in good health. CDR3 DNA sequence: TGCGCCAGCAGCTCAGTCACCACCTATGGCTACACCTTC. This gives the protein CASSSVTTYGYTF. Complete variable domain (other parts from reference TRBV5-1 and TRBJ1-2): KAGVTQTPRYLIKTRGQQVTLSCSPISGHRSVSWYQQTPGQGLQFLFEYFSETQRNKGNFPGRFSGRQFSNSRSEMNVSTLELGDSALYLCASSSVTTYGYTFGSGTRLTVV.